These 27 T cell receptor beta chains share one sample of origin, sequenced in a study of tumor-infiltrating lymphocytes in localized non-small cell lung cancer. Data came from immunoSEQ multiplex PCR; TCRdb stores just in-frame clones and leaves some out. The table has about 11,000 clones, about 86% seen once; the top ten hold 6.5% to 10%. Sequencing was carried out using uninvolved lung tissue not adjacent to the tumor. These receptors were taken from a human donor with non-small cell lung cancer.

The chain is built from TRBV29-1 and TRBJ1-1; D call uncertain. Germline V gene data show CDR1 as SQVTM and CDR2 as ANQGSEA. The V end lost 4 bases, the J end lost 7 bases, and 13 bases lay between the germline ends. The CDR3 contains 12 residues. The CDR3 region is CSVGKGRSEAFF. The DNA for the CDR3 is TGCAGCGTTGGTAAGGGCAGAAGTGAAGCTTTCTTT.

A single count supports this clone. The chain joins TRBV6-6 to TRBJ2-5, with D perhaps matching TRBD1 or TRBD2 (6 bases each). The germline V and J ends were trimmed by 6 bases and 1 base, with 15 bases remaining between them. CDR1 and CDR2 (germline): MNHNY, SVGAGI (reference sequence). The length of the CDR3 is 15 residues. CDR3 sequence: CASRRDTSTQETQYF. The DNA of the CDR3 is TGTGCCAGCAGGCGGGACACCTCCACCCAAGAGACCCAGTACTTC.

The chain uses TRBV10-2 and TRBJ2-7; TRBD2 aligns across 7 bases. The germline CDR1 and CDR2 sequences are WSHSY and SAAADI. The CDR3 totals 15 residues. Unmatched junction bases numbered 8, after V lost 4 bases and J lost 2 bases. CDR3 DNA sequence: TGCGCCAGCAGTGCGACTGGGGGGGAAGCCTACGAGCAGTACTTC. It is translated as CASSATGGEAYEQYF.

The chain uses TRBV6-5 and TRBJ1-6; possible D gene TRBD1, 6 bases. The CDR3 has 16 residues. Per the germline V gene, CDR1 is MNHEY and CDR2 is SVGAGI. Trimming took 0 bases from V and 7 from J, leaving 13 bases between them. CDR3 loop: CASSYSKDSLNSPLHF. CDR3 coding DNA: TGTGCCAGCAGTTACTCGAAGGACAGCCTGAATTCACCCCTCCACTTT.

The chain carries TRBV5-5 and TRBJ1-4; 8 nucleotides line up with TRBD1. The CDR3 is 16 residues long. The germline gives CDR1 SGHKS, CDR2 YYEKEE (reference sequence). The trim removed 2 bases at V and 3 bases at J, leaving 6 bases unmatched. The CDR3: CASSLDRGLSNEKLFF. The DNA of the CDR3 is TGTGCCAGCAGCTTAGACAGGGGCCTCTCTAATGAAAAACTGTTTTTT.

The rearrangement uses TRBV19 and TRBJ1-6; D possibly corresponds to TRBD1 (5 bases). This CDR3 contains 16 residues. Germline V gene lookup returns CDR1 LNHDA and CDR2 SQIVND (reference sequence). Trimming shortened V by 1 base and J by 7 bases, and 14 bases separated the two germline ends. CDR3 residues: CASSIGGTSGNSPLHF. The CDR3 DNA follows: TGTGCCAGTAGTATAGGGGGGACGTCGGGAAATTCACCCCTCCACTTT.

The chain combines TRBV6-6 with TRBJ2-7; no clear D. Germline values: CDR1 MNHNY, CDR2 SVGAGI (reference sequence). V lost 3 bases to trimming and J lost 4 bases, with 7 bases between them. The CDR3 runs to 12 residues. This CDR3 reads CASSYVTYEQYF. CDR3 DNA sequence: TGTGCCAGCAGTTATGTGACTTACGAGCAGTACTTC.

This sequence joins TRBV15 and TRBJ2-6; D unresolved. V was cut by 1 base and J by 0 bases, with 4 bases left in between. Germline-derived CDR1 and CDR2 are LNHNV and YYDKDF (reference sequence). The CDR3 sequence is 15 residues long. CDR3 residues: CATSRGGSGANVLTF. CDR3 DNA: TGTGCCACCAGCAGAGGCGGCTCTGGGGCCAACGTCCTGACTTTC.

This rearrangement joins TRBV4-3 to TRBJ2-4; D is perhaps TRBD1 (6 bases). Germline CDR1 reads LGHNA; CDR2 reads YSLEER. The V end was cut by 0 bases, the J end by 8 bases, with 14 bases between. This CDR3 spans 15 amino acids. Here the CDR3 DNA reads TGCGCCAGCAGCCAAGATCAGGCGAAGGGGGACATTCAGTACTTC. Translation gives CASSQDQAKGDIQYF.

This chain uses TRBV10-1 with TRBJ2-5; TRBD2 matches at 9 bases. The CDR3 extends over 15 amino acids. V shed 3 bases and J 4 bases; nucleotides not matched to a gene: 6. Germline-derived CDR1 and CDR2 are WNHNN and SYGVQD (reference sequence). CDR3 residues: CASSDSSGVGETQYF. Here the CDR3 DNA reads TGCGCCAGCAGTGACTCTAGCGGGGTAGGAGAGACCCAGTACTTC.

This chain connects TRBV29-1 to TRBJ2-1; maybe TRBD1 (6 bases). Trimming shortened V by 5 bases and J by 3 bases, and 14 bases separated the two germline ends. This CDR3 spans 14 amino acids. Per the germline V gene, CDR1 is SQVTM and CDR2 is ANQGSEA. This CDR3 reads CSVTGPRVYNEQFF. The CDR3 DNA sequence: TGCAGCGTTACAGGGCCGAGGGTCTACAATGAGCAGTTCTTC.

The V gene is TRBV5-4, the J gene TRBJ2-7; TRBD2 agrees at 14 bases. CDR3 size: 15 residues. V dropped 2 bases and J dropped 3; count of bases not matched to a gene: 1. The germline V gene has CDR1 SGHNT and CDR2 YYREEE (reference sequence). CDR3 sequence (DNA): TGTGCCAGCAGCTTCGGGACTAGCGGGGGCTACGAGCAGTACTTC. The encoded protein is CASSFGTSGGYEQYF.

This clone is termed medium-sized. J is TRBJ1-1 and V is TRBV7-9; D call uncertain. There are 14 residues in the CDR3. Germline V gene data show CDR1 as SEHNR and CDR2 as FQNEAQ (reference sequence). Trimming removed 7 bases at V and 5 bases at J, with 17 bases between. CDR3 sequence: CASTAVAYGTEAFF. The CDR3 DNA is TGTGCCAGCACCGCCGTGGCCTATGGAACTGAAGCTTTCTTT.

The V gene is TRBV7-6, the J gene TRBJ2-3; 14 bases fit TRBD2. Germline CDR1 SGHVS, CDR2 FNYEAQ. With 3 bases clipped from V and 4 bases from J, the junction kept 6 bases outside the gene matches. The CDR3 covers 17 residues. The CDR3 region has the DNA TGTGCCAGCAGCTTGGAGACTAGCGGGGGGGGAGCAGATACGCAGTATTTT. Its protein is CASSLETSGGGADTQYF.

The rearrangement links TRBV6-5 to TRBJ2-3, with D unclear. This CDR3 is built from 13 residues. V was cut by 7 bases and J by 2 bases, with 10 bases left in between. Germline lookup yields CDR1 MNHEY and CDR2 SVGAGI. CDR3 DNA sequence: TGTGCCAGCACCCCACCCGCCACAGATACGCAGTATTTT. As protein: CASTPPATDTQYF.

V gene TRBV14 combines with J gene TRBJ2-1; the match to TRBD1 covers 8 bases. This CDR3 is 16 amino acids long. The ends lost 0 bases at V and 6 bases at J; junction bases unmatched: 7. CDR1 and CDR2 (germline): SGHDN, FVKESK. The CDR3 reads CASSQDGGQVLNEQFF. The CDR3 DNA sequence: TGTGCCAGCAGCCAAGATGGGGGACAGGTCCTCAATGAGCAGTTCTTC.

The chain joins TRBV4-3 to TRBJ2-3; D is ambiguous. V was cut by 3 bases and J by 6 bases, with 7 bases left in between. Germline values: CDR1 LGHNA, CDR2 YSLEER. The CDR3 has 12 residues. The CDR3 DNA reads as TGCGCCAGCAGCCAGTTTGGGGATACGCAGTATTTT. Translated, it gives CASSQFGDTQYF.

J is TRBJ1-2 and V is TRBV2; 8 bases agree with TRBD1. J was trimmed by 3 bases and V by 4 bases; bases with no gene match: 4. The germline gives CDR1 SNHLY, CDR2 FYNNEI. CDR3 size: 14 residues. The CDR3 sequence is CASSGQGSDYGYTF. The CDR3 DNA reads as TGTGCCAGCAGTGGACAGGGGTCGGACTATGGCTACACCTTC. The whole variable domain, remainder taken from reference TRBV2 and TRBJ1-2, is EPEVTQTPSHQVTQMGQEVILRCVPISNHLYFYWYRQILGQKVEFLVSFYNNEISEKSEIFDDQFSVERPDGSNFTLKIRSTKLEDSAMYFCASSGQGSDYGYTFGSGTRLTVV.

The gene calls are TRBV5-5 and TRBJ2-1; 9 bases align to TRBD1. The CDR3 sequence is 15 residues long. Germline-derived CDR1 and CDR2 are SGHKS and YYEKEE (reference sequence). The V gene end was trimmed by 5 bases and the J gene end by 9 bases; junction bases not matched to a gene: 12. CDR3 loop: CASSFPGQGVSEQFF. DNA of the CDR3: TGTGCCAGCAGTTTCCCGGGACAGGGCGTGAGTGAGCAGTTCTTC. The full variable domain, rest sourced from reference TRBV5-5 and TRBJ2-1, is DAGVTQSPTHLIKTRGQQVTLRCSPISGHKSVSWYQQVLGQGPQFIFQYYEKEERGRGNFPDRFSARQFPNYSSELNVNALLLGDSALYLCASSFPGQGVSEQFFGPGTRLTVL.

Only one count was recorded for this clone. The chain combines TRBV9 with TRBJ2-2; D might be TRBD2 (6 bases). The CDR3 contains 16 residues. V lost 3 bases and J 1 base, leaving 13 bases between the germline ends. Germline values: CDR1 SGDLS, CDR2 YYNGEE. CDR3: CASSGSAGLNTGELFF. CDR3 coding DNA: TGTGCCAGCAGCGGGTCCGCGGGGCTGAACACCGGGGAGCTGTTTTTT. Using reference TRBV9 and TRBJ2-2 for the parts outside the CDR3, the full variable domain is DSGVTQTPKHLITATGQRVTLRCSPRSGDLSVYWYQQSLDQGLQFLIQYYNGEERAKGNILERFSAQQFPDLHSELNLSSLELGDSALYFCASSGSAGLNTGELFFGEGSRLTVL.

J is TRBJ2-1 and V is TRBV6-6; 9 nucleotides agree with TRBD1. J lost 7 bases, V lost 2 bases, and 9 bases had no gene match. From germline, CDR1 is MNHNY and CDR2 SVGAGI (reference sequence). The CDR3 runs to 16 residues. In DNA, the CDR3 is TGTGCCAGCAGTTACACCGTACAGGGGGCGCAGAATGAGCAGTTCTTC. It translates to CASSYTVQGAQNEQFF.

The rearrangement links TRBV6-4 to TRBJ2-6; D remains ambiguous. Germline values: CDR1 MRHNA, CDR2 SNTAGT. Trimming took 2 bases from V and 0 from J, leaving 8 bases between them. This CDR3 region has 16 residues. CDR3 in amino acids: CASSDTVDSGANVLTF. The CDR3 coding sequence is TGTGCCAGCAGTGACACAGTAGACTCTGGGGCCAACGTCCTGACTTTC.

This clone occurred once. The V and J genes are TRBV7-2 and TRBJ1-2, with no clear D. The V gene's germline CDR1 is SGHTA and CDR2 FQGNSA. The CDR3 has 13 amino acids. The germline V and J ends were trimmed by 4 bases and 3 bases, with 9 bases remaining between them. CDR3 residues: CASSSSTHYGYTF. CDR3 in DNA: TGTGCCAGCAGCTCTTCGACACACTATGGCTACACCTTC. Looking up the rest from reference TRBV7-2 and TRBJ1-2 gives the full variable domain: GAGVSQSPSNKVTEKGKDVELRCDPISGHTALYWYRQSLGQGLEFLIYFQGNSAPDKSGLPSDRFSAERTGGSVSTLTIQRTQQEDSAVYLCASSSSTHYGYTFGSGTRLTVV.

The gene calls are TRBV18 and TRBJ1-5; TRBD1 matches at 9 bases. Trimming cost V 4 bases and J 5 bases; bases outside gene matches: 6. This CDR3 contains 15 residues. Germline CDR1 KGHSH, CDR2 LQKENI. The CDR3 coding sequence is TGTGCCAGCTCACAGGGGACAGGGAGGGATCAGCCCCAGCATTTT. Its protein product is CASSQGTGRDQPQHF. The variable domain in full, completed from reference TRBV18 and TRBJ1-5, reads NAGVMQNPRHLVRRRGQEARLRCSPMKGHSHVYWYRQLPEEGLKFMVYLQKENIIDESGMPKERFSAEFPKEGPSILRIQQVVRGDSAAYFCASSQGTGRDQPQHFGDGTRLSIL.

The rearrangement links TRBV13 to TRBJ2-1; 7 bases agree with TRBD2. The V segment lost 7 bases and the J segment 2 bases; nucleotides outside the gene matches: 11. This CDR3 spans 16 amino acids. Germline V lookup: CDR1 PRHDT, CDR2 FYEKMQ (reference sequence). The chain's CDR3 is CASTQQTGGPYNEQFF. The CDR3 bases are TGTGCCAGCACCCAACAAACGGGGGGTCCCTACAATGAGCAGTTCTTC.

Within the sample, this clone is medium-sized. This rearrangement joins TRBV5-6 to TRBJ2-2; 7 nucleotides line up with TRBD1. The germline V gene has CDR1 SGHDT and CDR2 YYEEEE. This CDR3 region has 15 residues. V lost 2 bases, J lost 0 bases, and 1 base stayed unmatched. CDR3 bases: TGTGCCAGCAGCTTCCAGGGGGCGAACACCGGGGAGCTGTTTTTT. Amino acids: CASSFQGANTGELFF.

The chain has TRBV6-5 and TRBJ1-6; D may be TRBD1 (5 bases). Trimming took 6 bases from V and 6 from J, leaving 12 bases between them. CDR3 length: 14 amino acids. Looked up from germline, CDR1 is MNHEY and CDR2 is SVGAGI. CDR3 in DNA: TGTGCCAGCAGGGGGGAGAGTCCTAATTCACCCCTCCACTTT. Its translation: CASRGESPNSPLHF.